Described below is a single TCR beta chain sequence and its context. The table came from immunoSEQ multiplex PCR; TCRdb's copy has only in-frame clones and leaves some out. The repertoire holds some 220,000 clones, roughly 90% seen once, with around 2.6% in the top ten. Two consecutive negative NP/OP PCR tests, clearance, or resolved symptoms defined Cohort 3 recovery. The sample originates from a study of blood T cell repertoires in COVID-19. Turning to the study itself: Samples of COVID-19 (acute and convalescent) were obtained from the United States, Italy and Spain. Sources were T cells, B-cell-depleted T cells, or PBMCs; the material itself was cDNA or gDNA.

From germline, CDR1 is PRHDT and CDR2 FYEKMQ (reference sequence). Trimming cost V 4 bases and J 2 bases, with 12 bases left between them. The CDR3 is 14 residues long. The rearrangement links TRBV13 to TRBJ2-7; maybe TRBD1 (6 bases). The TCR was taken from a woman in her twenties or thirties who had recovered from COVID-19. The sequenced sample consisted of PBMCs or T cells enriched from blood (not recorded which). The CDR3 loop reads CASSSNRAAYEQYF. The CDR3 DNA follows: TGTGCCAGCAGCTCCAACAGGGCGGCCTACGAGCAGTACTTC.